Listed below are T cell receptor beta chains from one sample, sequenced in a study of graft-versus-host responses after intestinal transplantation. The table came from immunoSEQ multiplex PCR; TCRdb's copy has only in-frame clones and leaves some out. This table holds around 130,000 clones, around 90% found once. The antigens for these receptors are not known. The sample here was unstimulated CD4+ T cells sorted from spleen or lymph node cells, taken before intestinal transplant. Receptors originate from a human donor who received an intestinal transplant. Both conserved end residues are part of each CDR3. The D gene is left open where the match is weak. Size tells how often a clone was seen (once, few, many) or the class of an expanded clone, and some rows leave it out.

v_gene: TRBV5-1; abundance: NA; d_gene: TRBD1; j_gene: TRBJ2-2; CDR3nt: TGCGCCAGCAGCTTATTGGGACAGGGGAACACCGGGGAGCTGTTTTTT; CDR3aa: CASSLLGQGNTGELFF
v_gene: TRBV7-6; abundance: NA; d_gene: NA; j_gene: TRBJ1-4; CDR3nt: TGTGCCAGCAGCCCTGAAGGGTCGCACGAAAAACTGTTTTTT; CDR3aa: CASSPEGSHEKLFF
v_gene: TRBV2; abundance: NA; d_gene: TRBD1; j_gene: TRBJ2-7; CDR3nt: TGTGCCAGCAGTGATATTTCTGGCAGGGGGTCTCAGTCTTTCTACGAGCAGTACTTC; CDR3aa: CASSDISGRGSQSFYEQYF
v_gene: TRBV10-3; abundance: NA; d_gene: NA; j_gene: TRBJ2-7; CDR3nt: TGTGCCATCAGTGAGATGGGGCACCACGAGCAGTACTTC; CDR3aa: CAISEMGHHEQYF
v_gene: TRBV19; abundance: NA; d_gene: TRBD1; j_gene: TRBJ1-4; CDR3nt: TGTGCCAGTTCCCGGGACAGGAATGAAAAACTGTTTTTT; CDR3aa: CASSRDRNEKLFF
v_gene: TRBV19; abundance: NA; d_gene: NA; j_gene: TRBJ1-4; CDR3nt: TGTGCCAGTAGGGGGCGACGCAATGAAAAACTGTTTTTT; CDR3aa: CASRGRRNEKLFF
v_gene: TRBV25-1; abundance: once; d_gene: TRBD1; j_gene: TRBJ1-2; CDR3nt: TGTGCCAGCAGTGGCACAGGGGGCTCCTATGGCTACACCTTC; CDR3aa: CASSGTGGSYGYTF
v_gene: TRBV19; abundance: NA; d_gene: TRBD2; j_gene: TRBJ2-3; CDR3nt: TGTGCCAGTAGTAGGTTTAGCGGGGTCAGCACAGATACGCAGTATTTT; CDR3aa: CASSRFSGVSTDTQYF
v_gene: TRBV4-1; abundance: NA; d_gene: NA; j_gene: TRBJ2-7; CDR3nt: TGCGCCAGCAGCCAGGGAATAGCGATCTCCTACGAGCAGTACTTC; CDR3aa: CASSQGIAISYEQYF
v_gene: TRBV2; abundance: NA; d_gene: TRBD2; j_gene: TRBJ2-7; CDR3nt: TGTGCGGCAGCGGGGGGTTCCTACGAGCAGTACTTC; CDR3aa: CAAAGGSYEQYF